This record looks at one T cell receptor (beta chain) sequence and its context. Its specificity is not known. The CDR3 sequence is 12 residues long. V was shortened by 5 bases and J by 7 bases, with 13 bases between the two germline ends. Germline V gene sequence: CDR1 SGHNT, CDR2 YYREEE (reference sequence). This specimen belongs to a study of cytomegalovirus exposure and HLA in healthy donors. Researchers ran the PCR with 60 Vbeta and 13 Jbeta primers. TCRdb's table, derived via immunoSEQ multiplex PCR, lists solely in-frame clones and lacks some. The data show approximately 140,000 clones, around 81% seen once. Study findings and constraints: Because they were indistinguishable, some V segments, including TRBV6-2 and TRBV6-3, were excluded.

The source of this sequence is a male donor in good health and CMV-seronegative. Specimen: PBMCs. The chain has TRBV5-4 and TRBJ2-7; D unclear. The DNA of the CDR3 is TGTGCCAGCAGTACCCACACCCAGGAGCAGTACTTC. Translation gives CASSTHTQEQYF. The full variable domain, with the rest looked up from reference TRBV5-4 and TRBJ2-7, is ETGVTQSPTHLIKTRGQQVTLRCSSQSGHNTVSWYQQALGQGPQFIFQYYREEENGRGNFPPRFSGLQFPNYSSELNVNALELDDSALYLCASSTHTQEQYFGPGTRLTVT.